One and the same sample provided the 9 T cell receptor beta chains below, sequenced in a study of blood T cell repertoires in COVID-19. The protocol was immunoSEQ multiplex PCR, while the TCRdb copy is restricted to in-frame clones and leaves out a portion. Seen here are 180,000 or so clones, 70% to 85% observed once, and the top ten hold 7.5% to 10%. The specimen was peripheral blood. The receptors were gathered from a woman older than 75 with acute or convalescent COVID-19.

The CDR3 DNA is TGTGCCAGCAGCCTCCTAGAGGGCATTCAGTACTTC. As protein: CASSLLEGIQYF. The rearrangement joins TRBV7-2 to TRBJ2-4, with D possibly being TRBD2 (5 bases). Germline CDR1 and CDR2: SGHTA and FQGNSA. The CDR3 sequence is 12 residues long. V lost 5 bases to trimming and J lost 9 bases, with 11 bases between them.

The rearrangement joins TRBV18 to TRBJ2-7, with D perhaps TRBD1 (6 bases). This CDR3 is built from 15 residues. V was pared by 0 bases and J by 3 bases, with 12 bases between. Germline V gene lookup returns CDR1 KGHSH and CDR2 LQKENI. The CDR3 is CASSPPGRGRYEQYF. CDR3 DNA: TGTGCCAGCTCACCACCGGGCAGGGGTCGCTACGAGCAGTACTTC.

This chain connects TRBV30 to TRBJ1-6, with D possibly TRBD1 on 6 matching bases. Germline loops: CDR1 GTSNPN, CDR2 SVGIG (reference sequence). The germline V and J ends were trimmed by 0 bases and 4 bases, with 10 bases remaining between them. The CDR3 spans 15 residues. This CDR3 is CAWSVQGIYNSPLHF. The CDR3 DNA follows: TGTGCCTGGAGTGTGCAGGGGATTTATAATTCACCCCTCCACTTT.

V gene TRBV30 combines with J gene TRBJ1-5, with D possibly matching TRBD1 (5 bases). Germline loops: CDR1 GTSNPN, CDR2 SVGIG (reference sequence). The CDR3 contains 13 residues. V gave up 3 bases and J gave up 2 bases, with 8 bases separating them. The CDR3 region has the DNA TGTGCCTGGAGCGAACAGGGCAATCAGCCCCAGCATTTT. It specifies CAWSEQGNQPQHF.

The chain recombines TRBV29-1 with TRBJ1-2; TRBD1 matches 10 bases. Germline lookup yields CDR1 SQVTM and CDR2 ANQGSEA. This CDR3 is built from 12 residues. Germline trimming cut 7 bases from V and 5 bases from J; bases unmatched to any gene: 4. The CDR3 reads CSGWDRGYGYTF. The CDR3 bases are TGCAGCGGGTGGGACAGGGGTTATGGCTACACCTTC. Looking up the rest from reference TRBV29-1 and TRBJ1-2 gives the full variable domain: SAVISQKPSRDICQRGTSLTIQCQVDSQVTMMFWYRQQPGQSLTLIATANQGSEATYESGFVIDKFPISRPNLTFSTLTVSNMSPEDSSIYLCSGWDRGYGYTFGSGTRLTVV.

The chain joins TRBV19 to TRBJ1-2; TRBD1 matches at 10 bases. This CDR3 is built from 16 residues. Germline V gives CDR1 LNHDA, CDR2 SQIVND (reference sequence). V was clipped by 4 bases and J by 4 bases; unmatched bases: 9. The chain's CDR3 is CASSRIGQGDIYGYTF. The CDR3 nucleotides read TGTGCCAGTAGTAGGATTGGACAGGGGGATATCTATGGCTACACCTTC. The full variable domain, its missing parts supplied by reference TRBV19 and TRBJ1-2, is DGGITQSPKYLFRKEGQNVTLSCEQNLNHDAMYWYRQDPGQGLRLIYYSQIVNDFQKGDIAEGYSVSREKKESFPLTVTSAQKNPTAFYLCASSRIGQGDIYGYTFGSGTRLTVV.

The chain combines TRBV18 with TRBJ1-6; 7 nucleotides match TRBD1. There are 16 residues in the CDR3. Germline V gene data show CDR1 as KGHSH and CDR2 as LQKENI. Trimming cost V 2 bases and J 10 bases; bases outside gene matches: 11. DNA of the CDR3: TGTGCCAGCTCACCAGGAGTAACACAGGGGATATCACCCCTCCACTTT. It encodes CASSPGVTQGISPLHF.

The rearrangement uses TRBV2 and TRBJ2-2, with 7 bases aligning to TRBD2. CDR3 length equals 15 residues. The trim removed 2 bases at V and 4 bases at J, leaving 4 bases unmatched. CDR1 SNHLY and CDR2 FYNNEI come from the germline V gene. The CDR3 nucleotides are TGTGCCAGCAGTGAACGTGGCGGGGGCACCGGGGAGCTGTTTTTT. It is translated as CASSERGGGTGELFF.

This rearrangement joins TRBV15 to TRBJ2-1; 7 bases fit TRBD1. The CDR3 is 16 amino acids. V shed 5 bases and J 7 bases; nucleotides not matched to a gene: 14. Germline V gives CDR1 LNHNV, CDR2 YYDKDF (reference sequence). The CDR3 region has the DNA TGTGCCACCAGCGGGATTGAGGGGGCGACGGGAAATGAGCAGTTCTTC. Its translation is CATSGIEGATGNEQFF.